This T cell receptor (beta chain) appears in the sequencing data of a study of T cells in Graves' hyperthyroidism and ophthalmopathy. Study-wide results and caveats: Most clonotypes that expanded in the thyroid above 0.001 also showed up in blood.

This clonotype was seen at least ten times. Its antigen remains unknown. RNA transcripts yielded amplified TCR beta CDR3 regions. TCR CDR3 underwent first-round RT-PCR with the HTBI primer set. TCRdb used MiXCR to reprocess the multiplex PCR reads, holding one entry per CDR3 protein. The table shows roughly 700,000 distinct CDR3 sequences, with roughly 32% occurring only once. Trimming removed 7 bases at V and 1 base at J, with 11 bases between. CDR3 length equals 14 residues. The germline V gene encodes CDR1 SNHLY and CDR2 FYNNEI. Sequenced: blood. V gene TRBV2 combines with J gene TRBJ1-5, with a possible D match to TRBD1 (6 bases). This clonotype was obtained from a woman in her thirties or forties with Graves' hyperthyroidism. CDR3 residues: CASMGARSNQPQHF. CDR3 in DNA: TGTGCCAGCATGGGGGCGCGAAGCAATCAGCCCCAGCATTTT.